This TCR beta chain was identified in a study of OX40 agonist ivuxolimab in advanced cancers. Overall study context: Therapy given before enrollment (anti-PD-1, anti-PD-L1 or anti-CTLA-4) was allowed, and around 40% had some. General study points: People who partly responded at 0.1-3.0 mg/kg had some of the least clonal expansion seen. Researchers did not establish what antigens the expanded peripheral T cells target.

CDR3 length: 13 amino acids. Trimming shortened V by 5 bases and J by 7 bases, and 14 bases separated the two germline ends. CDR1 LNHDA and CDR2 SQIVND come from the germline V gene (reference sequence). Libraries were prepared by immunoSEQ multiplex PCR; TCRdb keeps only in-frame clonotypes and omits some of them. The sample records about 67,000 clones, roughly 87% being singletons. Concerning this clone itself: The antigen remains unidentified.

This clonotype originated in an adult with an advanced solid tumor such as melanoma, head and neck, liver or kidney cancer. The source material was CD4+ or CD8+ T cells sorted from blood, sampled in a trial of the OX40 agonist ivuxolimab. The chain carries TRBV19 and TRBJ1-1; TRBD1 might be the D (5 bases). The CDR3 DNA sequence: TGTGCCAGTAGTGCGAGGGGCCCCCATGAAGCTTTCTTT. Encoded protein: CASSARGPHEAFF.